This T cell receptor (beta chain) was identified in a study of cytomegalovirus exposure and HLA in healthy donors. The study's findings and limits: Researchers reported in a later analysis that common viral pathogens appeared linked to several top clusters. Later genetic work tied a missense DCLRE1C variant to beta-chain V and J trimming. In vitro confirmation showed a few CMV-associated chains to be CMV antigen specific.

PCR involved 60 Vbeta and 13 Jbeta primers. Produced via immunoSEQ multiplex PCR; TCRdb's table is partial and in-frame only. The sample holds more than 100,000 clones, roughly 80% seen once. This clone was counted between two and nine times. Antigen specificity is unknown. The sequence was collected from a man in his forties in good health and CMV-seronegative. Source material: PBMCs.

CDR3 sequence: CASSDGGGKGTDTQYF. In DNA form, the CDR3 reads TGTGCCAGCAGCGACGGCGGTGGTAAGGGGACAGATACGCAGTATTTT. The chain recombines TRBV9 with TRBJ2-3; perhaps TRBD1 as D (5 bases). Trimming cost V 3 bases and J 3 bases, with 17 bases left between them. CDR1 is SGDLS, CDR2 YYNGEE, per germline. This CDR3 is 16 amino acids long.